The 22 T cell receptor beta chains in this list originate from one sample, sequenced in a study of CD4 T cells in relation to SARS-CoV-2 and coronaviruses. Here immunoSEQ multiplex PCR was the method, and the copy in TCRdb shows in-frame clones only, minus some. The sample contains tens of thousands of clones, about 78% of which appear only once. Before the COVID-19 pandemic, during about 2010-2018, CD4+ T cells were taken from unexposed donors. Isolation of CD4+ T cells took place after about 9 days in culture. No antigen has been assigned to these receptors. The sample comprised CD4+ T cells from PBMCs, cultured in vitro. The receptors shown here come from a human donor in good health.

The rearrangement links TRBV10-3 to TRBJ2-3; 7 bases line up with TRBD1. The CDR3 sequence is 15 residues long. Trimming cost V 2 bases and J 1 base; bases outside gene matches: 3. Germline V gene sequence: CDR1 ENHRY, CDR2 SYGVKD. The CDR3 reads CAISEGQGGTDTQYF. The CDR3 region has the DNA TGTGCCATCAGTGAGGGGCAGGGGGGCACAGATACGCAGTATTTT.

The chain joins TRBV18 to TRBJ2-3; the D is unclear. Germline assignment: CDR1 KGHSH and CDR2 LQKENI. V lost 3 bases and J lost 1, with 14 bases in between. The CDR3 contains 16 residues. CDR3 nucleotide sequence: TGTGCCAGCTCACCTCTTGATACAGCCGGCACAGATACGCAGTATTTT. Residues: CASSPLDTAGTDTQYF.

This clone has only a few counts. V usage is TRBV3-1 (or the pseudogene TRBV3-2) and J usage is TRBJ2-2; TRBD1 agrees at 9 bases. Germline V gives CDR1 LGHDT, CDR2 YNNKEL (reference sequence). The CDR3 loop spans 16 amino acids. Trimming cost V 2 bases and J 4 bases; bases outside gene matches: 5. The CDR3 protein is CASSQRGQGGTGELFF. The CDR3, as DNA: TGTGCCAGCAGCCAAAGGGGACAGGGCGGCACCGGGGAGCTGTTTTTT.

The chain uses TRBV9 and TRBJ1-5, with D unresolved. The CDR3 covers 15 residues. V lost 0 bases and J lost 4, with 11 bases in between. CDR1 and CDR2 (germline): SGDLS, YYNGEE. The CDR3 nucleotides are TGTGCCAGCAGCGTAGATCACGGCGGTAATCAGCCCCAGCATTTT. This encodes CASSVDHGGNQPQHF.

The chain carries TRBV10-3 and TRBJ1-1; perhaps TRBD1 as D (5 bases). The CDR3 spans 15 residues. The germline V gene has CDR1 ENHRY and CDR2 SYGVKD. The V end lost 2 bases, the J end lost 4 bases, and 14 bases lay between the germline ends. This CDR3 reads CAISEQPGDGTEAFF. CDR3 DNA: TGTGCCATCAGTGAGCAGCCGGGGGACGGCACTGAAGCTTTCTTT.

This chain joins TRBV7-3 and TRBJ2-2; 7 bases are shared with TRBD2. J gave up 2 bases and V 4 bases, and 10 bases lay outside the gene matches. CDR3 length: 17 amino acids. Germline V gene data show CDR1 as SGHTA and CDR2 as FQGTGA. The chain's CDR3 is CASSSPLGGSNTGELFF. The CDR3 DNA sequence: TGTGCCAGCAGCTCACCGCTTGGCGGGAGTAACACCGGGGAGCTGTTTTTT.

CDR3 protein: CASSLPGLAGSSTDTQYF. In DNA, the CDR3 is TGTGCCAGCAGCTTGCCCGGACTAGCGGGGTCTAGCACAGATACGCAGTATTTT. The rearrangement links TRBV5-4 to TRBJ2-3; 12 nucleotides match TRBD2. Germline CDR1 and CDR2: SGHNT and YYREEE (reference sequence). This CDR3 is 18 amino acids long. With 1 base clipped from V and 0 bases from J, the junction kept 6 bases outside the gene matches.

On this clone: A read error may account for a junction end that differs from germline. This chain connects TRBV12-5 to TRBJ2-7; 8 bases agree with TRBD1. The germline CDR1 and CDR2 sequences are LGHNT and FRNRAP. The CDR3 has 15 residues. This CDR3 is CASGLGQGQEFTSIF. The CDR3 nucleotides read TGTGCTAGTGGTTTGGGCCAGGGACAGGAGTTTACGAGCATCTTC.

Comment on this clone: A junction end diverges from the germline sequence, so it may reflect a read error. The V and J genes are TRBV18 and TRBJ2-1, with D unresolved. The CDR3 loop spans 11 amino acids. Germline V gene data show CDR1 as KGHSH and CDR2 as LQKENI. The DNA for the CDR3 is TGTGCCAGCCCACCATACAATGAGCAGTTCTTC. Translating gives CASPPYNEQFF.

This chain connects TRBV4-1 to TRBJ1-5, with TRBD1 matching over 7 bases. CDR3 length: 17 amino acids. Unmatched junction bases numbered 15, after V lost 3 bases and J lost 7 bases. The germline gives CDR1 MGHRA, CDR2 YSYEKL. The CDR3 nucleotides are TGCGCCAGCAGCCAGACCGAATCAAGGGGGCGAGGACAGCCCCAGCATTTT. Protein: CASSQTESRGRGQPQHF.

The chain carries TRBV4-1 and TRBJ1-2; 8 bases fit TRBD1. The CDR3 is 17 residues long. V dropped 0 bases and J dropped 5; count of bases not matched to a gene: 11. Germline CDR1 reads MGHRA; CDR2 reads YSYEKL. Here the CDR3 DNA reads TGCGCCAGCAGCCAAGAATCGGTTGGACAGGGATTTTATGGCTACACCTTC. The encoded protein is CASSQESVGQGFYGYTF.

The V and J genes are TRBV12-3 or TRBV12-4 and TRBJ2-2; TRBD1 or TRBD2 may be the D gene (5 bases each). Trimming left V 3 bases short and J 6 bases short, with 8 bases between. The CDR3 is 13 amino acids. CDR3 nucleotides: TGTGCCAGCAGTTTCGGGGCCCCCGGGGAGCTGTTTTTT. Protein product: CASSFGAPGELFF.

This clone was detected only a few times. This chain joins TRBV5-1 and TRBJ2-2; possible D gene TRBD2, 5 bases. The CDR3 spans 14 residues. The germline CDR1 and CDR2 sequences are SGHRS and YFSETQ. Trimming removed 2 bases from V and 5 bases from J, with 10 bases in between. The CDR3, as DNA: TGCGCCAGCAGCTTCCTCCGGGGTACCGGGGAGCTGTTTTTT. This codes for CASSFLRGTGELFF.

The chain joins TRBV5-4 to TRBJ2-6, with TRBD1 identical over 12 bases. The ends lost 3 bases at V and 1 base at J; junction bases unmatched: 5. CDR3 length: 18 residues. CDR1 SGHNT and CDR2 YYREEE come from the germline V gene (reference sequence). This CDR3 reads CASSSPGQGASGANVLTF. The DNA for the CDR3 is TGTGCCAGCAGCTCACCGGGACAGGGGGCTTCTGGGGCCAACGTCCTGACTTTC.

J is TRBJ1-1 and V is TRBV12-3 or TRBV12-4; D remains ambiguous. The CDR3 is 13 residues long. Trimming pared 5 bases from V and 0 bases from J, leaving 7 bases between. Here the CDR3 reads CASSGPLNTEAFF. The CDR3 DNA reads as TGTGCCAGCAGTGGACCTTTGAACACTGAAGCTTTCTTT.

The chain uses TRBV9 and TRBJ2-7; 8 bases agree with TRBD2. With 4 bases clipped from V and 4 bases from J, the junction kept 10 bases outside the gene matches. The germline gives CDR1 SGDLS, CDR2 YYNGEE. This CDR3 has 15 residues. The CDR3 sequence is CASSRGSGGPYEQYF. CDR3 bases: TGTGCCAGCAGCCGGGGCAGCGGGGGACCTTACGAGCAGTACTTC.

The gene calls are TRBV6-5 and TRBJ1-2; D not resolved. V was pared by 2 bases and J by 0 bases, with 10 bases between. The CDR3 spans 15 residues. Germline V gives CDR1 MNHEY, CDR2 SVGAGI. The CDR3 DNA reads TGTGCCAGCAGTTACGAAAGAGTAGCTAACTATGGCTACACCTTC. This gives the protein CASSYERVANYGYTF.

This clone came up a few times. This chain joins TRBV19 and TRBJ1-1; D remains ambiguous. V was trimmed by 7 bases and J by 0 bases, leaving 12 bases between them. CDR1 is LNHDA and CDR2 is SQIVND in the germline V gene (reference sequence). The CDR3 sequence is 14 residues long. Here the CDR3 reads CASIGGPLNTEAFF. DNA of the CDR3: TGTGCCAGTATAGGAGGACCCTTGAACACTGAAGCTTTCTTT.

The chain is built from TRBV6-4 and TRBJ2-2; 11 nucleotides agree with TRBD1. This CDR3 has 17 residues. Germline lookup yields CDR1 MRHNA and CDR2 SNTAGT. V trimming: 6 bases; J trimming: 3 bases; junction bases outside the gene matches: 9. The CDR3 sequence is CASRPRGQGAYTGELFF. The CDR3 DNA reads TGTGCCAGCAGACCCCGTGGACAGGGGGCATACACCGGGGAGCTGTTTTTT.

The chain couples TRBV19 to TRBJ1-2; TRBD1 matches 10 bases. This CDR3 contains 14 residues. Germline V gene data show CDR1 as LNHDA and CDR2 as SQIVND (reference sequence). Germline trimming cut 4 bases from V and 6 bases from J; bases unmatched to any gene: 5. CDR3 nucleotides: TGTGCCAGTAGTACGACAGGGGGCATCAATGGCTACACCTTC. This encodes CASSTTGGINGYTF. The entire variable domain, with the rest obtained from reference TRBV19 and TRBJ1-2, is as follows: DGGITQSPKYLFRKEGQNVTLSCEQNLNHDAMYWYRQDPGQGLRLIYYSQIVNDFQKGDIAEGYSVSREKKESFPLTVTSAQKNPTAFYLCASSTTGGINGYTFGSGTRLTVV.

The V call is TRBV19, the J call TRBJ2-3, with TRBD2 as a possible D gene (6 bases). CDR1 LNHDA and CDR2 SQIVND come from the germline V gene (reference sequence). V lost 4 bases and J lost 4, with 15 bases in between. This CDR3 has 15 amino acids. The CDR3 sequence is CASSRVGGPSDTQYF. The CDR3 DNA follows: TGTGCCAGTAGTAGGGTCGGAGGGCCCTCAGATACGCAGTATTTT.

This clone is a singleton in its sample. The chain is built from TRBV19 and TRBJ2-5, with D possibly TRBD2 on 5 matching bases. Trimming removed 0 bases from V and 7 bases from J, with 12 bases in between. CDR1 is LNHDA, CDR2 SQIVND, per germline (reference sequence). There are 14 residues in the CDR3. The CDR3 sequence: CASSIETAVGTQYF. The CDR3 DNA reads as TGTGCCAGTAGTATAGAAACAGCGGTTGGGACCCAGTACTTC.